Shown below are 15 T cell receptor beta chains from a single sample sequenced in a study of T cells after yellow fever vaccination. TCRdb analysed the 5' RACE reads with MiXCR anew, one entry per CDR3 protein. The sample lists about 320,000 distinct CDR3 sequences, over 3.5% occurring once. The input for sequencing was PBMCs, taken 15 days after the yellow fever booster vaccination. The receptors come from a man between 18 and 29 years old who received the YFV17D yellow fever vaccine.

This clonotype has at least ten counts. V gene TRBV25-1 combines with J gene TRBJ1-2; 7 nucleotides match TRBD1. From germline, CDR1 is MGHDK and CDR2 SYGVNS. This CDR3 comprises 13 residues. Trimming took 3 bases from V and 4 from J; bases not matched to a gene: 2. The CDR3 sequence: CASSEGTAYGYTF. CDR3 DNA: TGTGCCAGCAGTGAGGGGACAGCCTATGGCTACACCTTC.

The chain employs TRBV24-1 and TRBJ2-1, with 9 nucleotides matching TRBD1. V shed 1 base and J 15 bases; nucleotides not matched to a gene: 3. The length of the CDR3 is 12 residues. Germline V lookup: CDR1 KGHDR, CDR2 SFDVKD. The CDR3 DNA sequence: TGTGCCACCAGTGATTTAAGGGGACAGGGGTTCTTC. Protein product: CATSDLRGQGFF.

This clonotype came up a few times. The gene calls are TRBV2 and TRBJ1-5; D not resolved. This CDR3 has 14 amino acids. Trimming shortened V by 3 bases and J by 2 bases, and 8 bases separated the two germline ends. Germline V lookup: CDR1 SNHLY, CDR2 FYNNEI. This chain's CDR3 is CASSDSVGNQPQHF. The CDR3 DNA follows: TGTGCCAGCAGTGACAGCGTGGGCAATCAGCCCCAGCATTTT.

This clonotype was detected ten times or more. V gene TRBV4-2 combines with J gene TRBJ1-4; a possible D gene is TRBD1 (5 bases). The CDR3 contains 15 residues. Germline V CDR1 and CDR2: LGHNA, YNFKEQ. V was pared by 5 bases and J by 8 bases, with 18 bases between. The CDR3 DNA reads TGTGCCAGCAGCTTTTACCGGGACGCCGGGGAAAAACTGTTTTTT. It codes for CASSFYRDAGEKLFF.

The CDR3 sequence is CASSQDRGGAGELFF. DNA of the CDR3: TGCGCCAGCAGCCAAGATAGAGGGGGGGCCGGGGAGCTGTTTTTT. The gene calls are TRBV4-3 and TRBJ2-2; TRBD2 might be the D (7 bases). Germline-derived CDR1 and CDR2 are LGHNA and YSLEER. The CDR3 is 15 residues long. Trimming stripped 0 bases from V and 6 bases from J, with 11 bases between.

This clonotype showed up many times. This chain joins TRBV28 and TRBJ2-5; TRBD1 is a possible D gene (5 bases). CDR1 MDHEN and CDR2 SYDVKM come from the germline V gene. V shed 5 bases and J shed 3 bases, with 7 bases lying between them. CDR3 length: 12 amino acids. CDR3 residues: CASSTTEETQYF. Here the CDR3 DNA reads TGTGCCAGCAGTACGACAGAAGAGACCCAGTACTTC.

In DNA form, the CDR3 reads TGTGCCACCAGTGAGCTCCCGGGACAGGGTGTCGGGTTACACGAGCAGTACGTC. Residues: CATSELPGQGVGLHEQYV. This chain connects TRBV24-1 to TRBJ2-7; 9 bases fit TRBD1. The CDR3 covers 18 residues. Trimming removed 4 bases from V and 5 bases from J; junction bases left unmatched: 17. The germline gives CDR1 KGHDR, CDR2 SFDVKD.

This clonotype showed up many times. This chain connects TRBV12-3 or TRBV12-4 to TRBJ1-2; 7 nucleotides align to TRBD1. Losses at the gene ends were 6 bases for V and 4 bases for J; bases not matched to a gene: 11. This CDR3 has 15 residues. CDR3 sequence (DNA): TGTGCCAGCAGGTTCGGCAGGGGGAGATCCTATGGCTACACCTTC. As protein: CASRFGRGRSYGYTF.

The chain is built from TRBV5-6 and TRBJ1-6, with unresolved D. Deletions cut 2 bases from V and 7 bases from J, with 10 bases between. CDR1 and CDR2 from the germline V gene are SGHDT and YYEEEE. The CDR3 runs to 14 residues. CDR3 DNA sequence: TGTGCCAGCAGCTTACAACAGCTAAATTCACCCCTCCACTTT. It yields the protein CASSLQQLNSPLHF. The full variable domain, its missing parts supplied by reference TRBV5-6 and TRBJ1-6, is DAGVTQSPTHLIKTRGQQVTLRCSPKSGHDTVSWYQQALGQGPQFIFQYYEEEERQRGNFPDRFSGHQFPNYSSELNVNALLLGDSALYLCASSLQQLNSPLHFGNGTRLTVT.

There are a few counts of this clonotype. This chain uses TRBV11-2 with TRBJ2-3, with TRBD1 matching over 7 bases. V dropped 1 base and J dropped 4; count of bases not matched to a gene: 23. Looked up from germline, CDR1 is SGHAT and CDR2 is FQNNGV. This CDR3 contains 21 residues. The CDR3 DNA reads TGTGCCAGCAGCTTAGTGTGGTTTCGGGGACGGTTGACAGGGTTTGCAGATACGCAGTATTTT. As protein: CASSLVWFRGRLTGFADTQYF.

This clonotype was picked up a small number of times. The chain links TRBV7-9 to TRBJ1-2; D uncertain. The V and J ends lost 3 bases and 3 bases respectively, with 11 bases between them. The CDR3 runs to 14 residues. The germline V gene encodes CDR1 SEHNR and CDR2 FQNEAQ (reference sequence). Here the CDR3 reads CASSFEPRDYGYTF. The CDR3 DNA reads as TGTGCCAGCAGCTTCGAGCCAAGGGACTATGGCTACACCTTC.

At least ten counts were recorded for this clonotype. The rearrangement links TRBV5-1 to TRBJ2-5; 14 bases line up with TRBD2. CDR1 is SGHRS, CDR2 YFSETQ, per germline. J was trimmed by 9 bases and V by 0 bases; bases with no gene match: 13. CDR3 length: 18 amino acids. Here the CDR3 DNA reads TGCGCCAGCAGCTTGGAGGCCCGGACTAGCGGGGGGAAGAGGTCCCAGTACTTC. This sequence encodes CASSLEARTSGGKRSQYF.

The V gene is TRBV6-5, the J gene TRBJ2-1, with 7 bases aligning to TRBD2. The V gene's germline CDR1 is MNHEY and CDR2 SVGAGI. The CDR3 is made up of 15 amino acids. The V segment lost 2 bases and the J segment 7 bases; nucleotides outside the gene matches: 8. The CDR3 region is CASSYLRSGANEQFF. CDR3 sequence (DNA): TGTGCCAGCAGTTACCTCCGGAGCGGGGCGAATGAGCAGTTCTTC.

This clonotype was seen ten or more times. The chain joins TRBV20-1 to TRBJ2-5, with D uncertain. The V end lost 3 bases, the J end lost 1 base, and 9 bases lay between the germline ends. Germline assignment: CDR1 DFQATT and CDR2 SNEGSKA (reference sequence). This CDR3 contains 13 residues. DNA for the CDR3: TGCAGTGCTAGTGGGTCGGCCCAAGAGACCCAGTACTTC. It codes for CSASGSAQETQYF.

Only a few counts were recorded for this clonotype. V usage is TRBV6-5 and J usage is TRBJ1-1; 7 bases agree with TRBD1. This CDR3 has 14 amino acids. Germline V gene sequence: CDR1 MNHEY, CDR2 SVGAGI. V gave up 7 bases and J gave up 5 bases; unmatched junction bases: 10. CDR3 residues: CASTRQGVRTEAFF. DNA of the CDR3: TGTGCCAGCACCAGACAGGGAGTCAGGACTGAAGCTTTCTTT.